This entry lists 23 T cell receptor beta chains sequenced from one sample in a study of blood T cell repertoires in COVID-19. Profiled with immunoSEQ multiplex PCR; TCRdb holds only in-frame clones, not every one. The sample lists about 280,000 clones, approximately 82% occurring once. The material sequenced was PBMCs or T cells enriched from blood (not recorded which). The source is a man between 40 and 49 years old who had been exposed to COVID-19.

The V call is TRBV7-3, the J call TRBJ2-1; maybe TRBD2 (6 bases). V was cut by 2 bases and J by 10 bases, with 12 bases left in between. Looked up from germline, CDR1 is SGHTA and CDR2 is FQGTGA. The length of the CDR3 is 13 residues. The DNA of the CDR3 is TGTGCCAGCAGCTTAGGGGGGAGCCGGGAGCAGTTCTTC. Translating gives CASSLGGSREQFF. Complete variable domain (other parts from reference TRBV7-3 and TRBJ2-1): GAGVSQTPSNKVTEKGKYVELRCDPISGHTALYWYRQSLGQGPEFLIYFQGTGAADDSGLPNDRFFAVRPEGSVSTLKIQRTERGDSAVYLCASSLGGSREQFFGPGTRLTVL.

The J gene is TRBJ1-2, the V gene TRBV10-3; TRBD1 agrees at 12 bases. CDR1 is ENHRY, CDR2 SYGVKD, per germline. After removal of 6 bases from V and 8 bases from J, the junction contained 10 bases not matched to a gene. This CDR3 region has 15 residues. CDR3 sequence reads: CAIRGPGQGANGYTF. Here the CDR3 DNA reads TGTGCCATCAGAGGGCCGGGACAGGGGGCGAACGGCTACACCTTC.

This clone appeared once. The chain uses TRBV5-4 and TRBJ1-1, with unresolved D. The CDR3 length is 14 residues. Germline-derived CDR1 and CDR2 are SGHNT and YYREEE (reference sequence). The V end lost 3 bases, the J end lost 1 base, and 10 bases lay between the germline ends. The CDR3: CASSYEQRNTEAFF. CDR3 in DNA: TGTGCCAGCAGCTACGAACAGAGGAACACTGAAGCTTTCTTT. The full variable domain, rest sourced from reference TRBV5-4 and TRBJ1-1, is ETGVTQSPTHLIKTRGQQVTLRCSSQSGHNTVSWYQQALGQGPQFIFQYYREEENGRGNFPPRFSGLQFPNYSSELNVNALELDDSALYLCASSYEQRNTEAFFGQGTRLTVV.

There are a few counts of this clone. The CDR3 DNA follows: TGTGCCTGGAATGGCGGGGCCGCTGAAGCTTTCTTT. Protein sequence: CAWNGGAAEAFF. This rearrangement joins TRBV30 to TRBJ1-1, with D maybe TRBD1 (5 bases). Germline CDR1 GTSNPN, CDR2 SVGIG (reference sequence). The germline V and J ends were trimmed by 4 bases and 6 bases, with 12 bases remaining between them. CDR3 size: 12 residues.

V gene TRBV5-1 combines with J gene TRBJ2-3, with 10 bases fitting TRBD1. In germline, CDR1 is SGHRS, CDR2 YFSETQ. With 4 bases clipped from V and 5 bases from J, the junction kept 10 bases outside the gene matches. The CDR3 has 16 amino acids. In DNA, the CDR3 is TGCGCCAGCAGCCCACTACCCGGGACAGGGGTAGATACGCAGTATTTT. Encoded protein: CASSPLPGTGVDTQYF.

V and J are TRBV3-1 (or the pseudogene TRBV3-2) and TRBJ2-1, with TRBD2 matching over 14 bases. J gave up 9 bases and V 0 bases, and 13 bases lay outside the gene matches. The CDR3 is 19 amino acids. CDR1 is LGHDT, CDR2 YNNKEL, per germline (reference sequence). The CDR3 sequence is CASSQDDGGTSGSWGEQFF. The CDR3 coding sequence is TGTGCCAGCAGCCAAGACGACGGCGGGACTAGCGGGAGTTGGGGTGAGCAGTTCTTC.

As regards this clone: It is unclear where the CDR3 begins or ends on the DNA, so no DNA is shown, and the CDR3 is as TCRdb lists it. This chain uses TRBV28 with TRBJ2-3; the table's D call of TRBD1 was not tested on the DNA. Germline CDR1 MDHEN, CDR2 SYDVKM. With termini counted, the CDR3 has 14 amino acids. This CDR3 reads CASSSSDTTDTQYF.

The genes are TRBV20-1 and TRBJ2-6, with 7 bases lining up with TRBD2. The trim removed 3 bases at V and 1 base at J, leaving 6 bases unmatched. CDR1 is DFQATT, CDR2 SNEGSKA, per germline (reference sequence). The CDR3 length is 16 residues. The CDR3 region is CSASRGTISGANVLTF. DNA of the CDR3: TGCAGTGCTAGTCGGGGGACTATATCTGGGGCCAACGTCCTGACTTTC.

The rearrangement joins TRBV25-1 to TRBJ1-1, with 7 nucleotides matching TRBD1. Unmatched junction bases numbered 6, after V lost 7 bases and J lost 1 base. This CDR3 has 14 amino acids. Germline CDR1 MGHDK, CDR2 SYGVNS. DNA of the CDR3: TGTGCCAGCACCAGGGGGGTGGGGAACACTGAAGCTTTCTTT. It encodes CASTRGVGNTEAFF.

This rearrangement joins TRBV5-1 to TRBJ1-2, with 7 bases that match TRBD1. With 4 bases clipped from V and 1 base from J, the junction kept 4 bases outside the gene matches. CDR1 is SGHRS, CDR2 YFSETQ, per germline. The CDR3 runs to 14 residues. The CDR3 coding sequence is TGCGCCAGCAGCGGAGGGGACAGTAACTATGGCTACACCTTC. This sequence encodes CASSGGDSNYGYTF. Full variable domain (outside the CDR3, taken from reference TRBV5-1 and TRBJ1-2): KAGVTQTPRYLIKTRGQQVTLSCSPISGHRSVSWYQQTPGQGLQFLFEYFSETQRNKGNFPGRFSGRQFSNSRSEMNVSTLELGDSALYLCASSGGDSNYGYTFGSGTRLTVV.

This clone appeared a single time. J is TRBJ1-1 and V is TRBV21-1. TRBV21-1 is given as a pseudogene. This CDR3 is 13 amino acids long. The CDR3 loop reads CASSSREDTEAFF. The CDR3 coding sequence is TGTGCCAGCAGCAGCAGGGAGGATACTGAAGCTTTCTTT.

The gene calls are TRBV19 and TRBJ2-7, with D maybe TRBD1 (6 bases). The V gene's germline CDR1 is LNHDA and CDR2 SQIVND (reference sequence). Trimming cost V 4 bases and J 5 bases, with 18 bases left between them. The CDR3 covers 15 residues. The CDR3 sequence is CASSTKDSRSNEQYF. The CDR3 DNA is TGTGCCAGTAGTACAAAGGACAGCCGAAGCAACGAGCAGTACTTC.

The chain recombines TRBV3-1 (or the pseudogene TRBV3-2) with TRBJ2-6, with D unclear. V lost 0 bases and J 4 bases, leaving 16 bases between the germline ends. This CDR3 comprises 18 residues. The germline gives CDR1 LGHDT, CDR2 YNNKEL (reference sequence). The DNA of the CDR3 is TGTGCCAGCAGCCAAGATCGGTTTGCCCCCTCCGGGGCCAACGTCCTGACTTTC. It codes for CASSQDRFAPSGANVLTF.

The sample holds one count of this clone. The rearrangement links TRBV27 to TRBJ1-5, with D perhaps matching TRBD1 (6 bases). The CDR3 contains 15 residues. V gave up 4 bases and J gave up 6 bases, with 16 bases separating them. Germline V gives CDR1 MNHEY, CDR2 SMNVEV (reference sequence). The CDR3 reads CASSYDGGGGQPQHF. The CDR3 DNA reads TGTGCCAGCAGTTATGATGGGGGCGGTGGTCAGCCCCAGCATTTT.

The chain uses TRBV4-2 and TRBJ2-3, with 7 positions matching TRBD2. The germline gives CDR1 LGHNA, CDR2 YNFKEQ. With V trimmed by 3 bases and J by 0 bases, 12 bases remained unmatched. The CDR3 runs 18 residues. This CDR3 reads CASSHTEGASGSTDTQYF. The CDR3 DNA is TGTGCCAGCAGCCACACCGAAGGGGCTAGCGGTAGCACAGATACGCAGTATTTT.

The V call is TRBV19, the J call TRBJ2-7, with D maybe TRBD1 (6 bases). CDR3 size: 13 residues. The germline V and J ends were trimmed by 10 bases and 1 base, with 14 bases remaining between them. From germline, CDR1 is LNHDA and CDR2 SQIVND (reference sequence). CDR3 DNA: TGTGCCACTCACGACGACAGGTCCTACGAGCAGTACTTC. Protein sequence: CATHDDRSYEQYF.

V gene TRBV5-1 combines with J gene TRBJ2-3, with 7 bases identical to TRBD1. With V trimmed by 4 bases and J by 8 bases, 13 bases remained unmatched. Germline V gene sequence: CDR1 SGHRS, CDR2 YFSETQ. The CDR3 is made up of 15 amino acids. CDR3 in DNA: TGCGCCAGCAGCCTGAGACAGGGTAGCGATGCTACGCAGTATTTT. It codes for CASSLRQGSDATQYF.

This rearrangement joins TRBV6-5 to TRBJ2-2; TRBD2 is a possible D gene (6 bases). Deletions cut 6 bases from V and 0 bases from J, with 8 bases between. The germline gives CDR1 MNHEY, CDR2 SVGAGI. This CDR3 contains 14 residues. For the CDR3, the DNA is TGTGCCAGCAGAGGGACTTCGAACACCGGGGAGCTGTTTTTT. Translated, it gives CASRGTSNTGELFF.

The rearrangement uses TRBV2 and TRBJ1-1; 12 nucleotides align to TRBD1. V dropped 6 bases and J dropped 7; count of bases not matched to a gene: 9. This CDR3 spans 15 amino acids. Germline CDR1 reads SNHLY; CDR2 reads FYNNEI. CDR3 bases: TGTGCCAGCAGGGTAGGGACAGGGGGCTATGGTGAAGCTTTCTTT. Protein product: CASRVGTGGYGEAFF.

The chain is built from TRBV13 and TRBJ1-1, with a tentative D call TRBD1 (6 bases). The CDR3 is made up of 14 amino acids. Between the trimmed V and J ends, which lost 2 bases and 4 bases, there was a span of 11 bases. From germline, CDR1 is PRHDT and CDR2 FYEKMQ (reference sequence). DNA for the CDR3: TGTGCCAGCAGCTTACGTACAGGGAGCACTGAAGCTTTCTTT. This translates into CASSLRTGSTEAFF.

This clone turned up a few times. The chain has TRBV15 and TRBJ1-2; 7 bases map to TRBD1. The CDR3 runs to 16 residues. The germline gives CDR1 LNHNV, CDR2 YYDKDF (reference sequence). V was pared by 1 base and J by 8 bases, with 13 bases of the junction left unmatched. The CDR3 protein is CATSRAVRGLRTGYTF. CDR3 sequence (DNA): TGTGCCACCAGCAGAGCGGTGAGGGGGCTAAGGACCGGCTACACCTTC.

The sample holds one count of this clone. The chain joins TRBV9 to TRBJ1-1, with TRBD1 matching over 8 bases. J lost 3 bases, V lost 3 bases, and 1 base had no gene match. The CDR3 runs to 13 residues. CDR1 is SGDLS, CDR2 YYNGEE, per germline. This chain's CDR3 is CASSAQGDTEAFF. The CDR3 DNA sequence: TGTGCCAGCAGCGCACAGGGGGACACTGAAGCTTTCTTT.

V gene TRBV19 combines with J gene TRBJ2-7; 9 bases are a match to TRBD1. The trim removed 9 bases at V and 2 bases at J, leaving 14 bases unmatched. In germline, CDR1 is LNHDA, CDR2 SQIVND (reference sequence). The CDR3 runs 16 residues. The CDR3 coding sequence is TGTGCCAGCTCTCCCAGTGGCGGGACAGGGACCTACGAGCAGTACTTC. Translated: CASSPSGGTGTYEQYF.